These T cell receptor beta chains were read from a single sample in a study of shared clonotypes between healthy human individuals. Measured with immunoSEQ multiplex PCR; TCRdb has only the in-frame clones, and not every one. This table has around 2.1 million clones, 93% appearing once. The sample consisted of naive CD8+ T cells from PBMCs. Every receptor here comes from a man younger than 30 in good health. Some clones in this sample may be carry-over from other donors' samples. CDR3s include the opening cysteine and the closing phenylalanine or tryptophan. A D gene is named only where the DNA matches it firmly. The size entry is marked missing in some rows and otherwise reads once, few, many or a size class.

j_gene: TRBJ1-1
v_gene: TRBV7-9
d_gene: NA
abundance: once
CDR3nt: TGTGCCAGCAGCTTCCCTGTCGGTCCCAAAGGTGAAGCTTTCTTT
CDR3aa: CASSFPVGPKGEAFF

j_gene: TRBJ1-5
v_gene: TRBV7-9
d_gene: NA
abundance: NA
CDR3nt: TGTGCCAGCAGCTTAGAGTACGCAGGCAGGGGCAATCAGCCCCAGCATTTT
CDR3aa: CASSLEYAGRGNQPQHF

j_gene: TRBJ2-7
v_gene: TRBV4-1
d_gene: NA
abundance: NA
CDR3nt: TGCGCCAGCAGCCAAGATCGGCAGGGAGACGAGCAGTACTTC
CDR3aa: CASSQDRQGDEQYF

j_gene: TRBJ1-3
v_gene: TRBV7-6
d_gene: TRBD1
abundance: once
CDR3nt: TGTGCCAGCAGCGTCACGATGCACAGGACAGGGAGCTCTGGAAACACCATATATTTT
CDR3aa: CASSVTMHRTGSSGNTIYF

j_gene: TRBJ2-7
v_gene: TRBV6-6
d_gene: NA
abundance: NA
CDR3nt: TGTGCCAGCATCCAAGGAGGGAGAGGAGACGAGCAGTACTTC
CDR3aa: CASIQGGRGDEQYF

j_gene: TRBJ2-5
v_gene: TRBV27
d_gene: NA
abundance: NA
CDR3nt: TGTGCCAGCAGTTTATTTAGGGAGGCAGAAGAGACCCAGTACTTC
CDR3aa: CASSLFREAEETQYF

j_gene: TRBJ1-1
v_gene: TRBV7-9
d_gene: NA
abundance: NA
CDR3nt: TGTGCCAGCAGCCCCAGTGAGAGGGTGAACACTGAAGCTTTCTTT
CDR3aa: CASSPSERVNTEAFF

j_gene: TRBJ2-7
v_gene: TRBV7-2
d_gene: TRBD2
abundance: NA
CDR3nt: TGTGCCAGCAGCTCCACAAGAGCGGGGATAGGCTACGAGCAGTACTTC
CDR3aa: CASSSTRAGIGYEQYF

j_gene: TRBJ2-1
v_gene: TRBV7-8
d_gene: TRBD2
abundance: NA
CDR3nt: TGTGCCAGCAGCTTACCCGCTAGCGGAACGGCCTCCTACAATGAGCAGTTCTTC
CDR3aa: CASSLPASGTASYNEQFF

j_gene: TRBJ2-7
v_gene: TRBV12-5
d_gene: NA
abundance: NA
CDR3nt: TGTGCTAGTGGTTTGAGCCCTGACGAGCAGTACTTC
CDR3aa: CASGLSPDEQYF

j_gene: TRBJ2-7
v_gene: TRBV11-2
d_gene: TRBD1
abundance: once
CDR3nt: TGTGCCAGCAGCCCCAGGACAGGAAGTAGCTACGAGCAGTACTTC
CDR3aa: CASSPRTGSSYEQYF

j_gene: TRBJ2-3
v_gene: TRBV14
d_gene: NA
abundance: NA
CDR3nt: TGTGCCAGCAGCCAATTCGTAACCAGCGGGGATACGCAGTATTTT
CDR3aa: CASSQFVTSGDTQYF

j_gene: TRBJ1-2
v_gene: TRBV29-1
d_gene: TRBD1
abundance: NA
CDR3nt: TGCAGCGTTCTGTACAGCAGGGGGGACTATGGCTACACCTTC
CDR3aa: CSVLYSRGDYGYTF

j_gene: TRBJ1-5
v_gene: TRBV28
d_gene: NA
abundance: once
CDR3nt: TGTGCCAGCAGTTCATTCAGGAAAGAGAGCAATCAGCCCCAGCATTTT
CDR3aa: CASSSFRKESNQPQHF

j_gene: TRBJ2-3
v_gene: TRBV9
d_gene: NA
abundance: NA
CDR3nt: TGTGCCAGCAGCGTAGAGGTAGATAGCCCGAGCACAGATACGCAGTATTTT
CDR3aa: CASSVEVDSPSTDTQYF

j_gene: TRBJ1-5
v_gene: TRBV6-5
d_gene: TRBD1
abundance: NA
CDR3nt: TGTGCCAGCAAGCCGGACAGGGGGCTGTTGGCCCAGCATTTT
CDR3aa: CASKPDRGLLAQHF

j_gene: TRBJ2-7
v_gene: TRBV28
d_gene: NA
abundance: NA
CDR3nt: TGTGCCAGCAGTGCCACCCGACTAGGGGCCTACGAGCAGTACTTC
CDR3aa: CASSATRLGAYEQYF

j_gene: TRBJ1-1
v_gene: TRBV18
d_gene: TRBD1
abundance: NA
CDR3nt: TGTGCCAGCTCACCAAGGGGACAGGTTATGAACACTGAAGCTTTCTTT
CDR3aa: CASSPRGQVMNTEAFF

j_gene: TRBJ1-4
v_gene: TRBV11-2
d_gene: NA
abundance: NA
CDR3nt: TGTGCCAGCAGCTTAGTCCCCCAGGGTAATGAAAAACTGTTTTTT
CDR3aa: CASSLVPQGNEKLFF

j_gene: TRBJ2-5
v_gene: TRBV7-9
d_gene: NA
abundance: many
CDR3nt: TGTGCCAGCAGCTTAGCGGGAGTTCCCGATCAAGAGACCCAGTACTTC
CDR3aa: CASSLAGVPDQETQYF

j_gene: TRBJ2-2
v_gene: TRBV10-1
d_gene: NA
abundance: NA
CDR3nt: TGCGCCAGCTCGGGACACGCGAACACCGGGGAGCTGTTTTTT
CDR3aa: CASSGHANTGELFF

j_gene: TRBJ2-7
v_gene: TRBV28
d_gene: TRBD1
abundance: NA
CDR3nt: TGTGCCAGCAGCCTTTATGGGACAGGGGGGCAGGACGAGCAGTACTTC
CDR3aa: CASSLYGTGGQDEQYF

j_gene: TRBJ1-1
v_gene: TRBV7-2
d_gene: NA
abundance: NA
CDR3nt: TGCGGCGGATTGGCGGAGAACACTGAAGCTTTCTTT
CDR3aa: CGGLAENTEAFF

j_gene: TRBJ1-6
v_gene: TRBV4-1
d_gene: NA
abundance: NA
CDR3nt: TGCGCCAGCAGCCAAGGTTTGACCCTCCACTTT
CDR3aa: CASSQGLTLHF

j_gene: TRBJ2-5
v_gene: TRBV27
d_gene: TRBD1
abundance: NA
CDR3nt: TGTGCCAGCAGTTTATTAGGGACAGGGGAGACCCAGTACTTC
CDR3aa: CASSLLGTGETQYF

j_gene: TRBJ2-1
v_gene: TRBV13
d_gene: NA
abundance: once
CDR3nt: TGTGCCAGCAGGTTAACCGGGACCACCTACAATGAGCAGTTCTTC
CDR3aa: CASRLTGTTYNEQFF

j_gene: TRBJ2-1
v_gene: TRBV6-5
d_gene: TRBD2
abundance: NA
CDR3nt: TGTGCCAGCAGGGAGAGCGGGAGGGGGGACAATGAGCAGTTCTTC
CDR3aa: CASRESGRGDNEQFF

j_gene: TRBJ2-5
v_gene: TRBV2
d_gene: NA
abundance: NA
CDR3nt: TGTGCCACGCGAAAAGAGACCCAGTACTTC
CDR3aa: CATRKETQYF

j_gene: TRBJ2-7
v_gene: TRBV19
d_gene: NA
abundance: NA
CDR3nt: TGTGCCAGTAGTATTCGGTCCACCACCTACGAGCAGTACTTC
CDR3aa: CASSIRSTTYEQYF

j_gene: TRBJ1-3
v_gene: TRBV9
d_gene: NA
abundance: NA
CDR3nt: TGTGCCAGCAAAGCAGGGGTGCCGACCGCTGGAAACACCATATATTTT
CDR3aa: CASKAGVPTAGNTIYF

j_gene: TRBJ1-1
v_gene: TRBV6-4
d_gene: NA
abundance: NA
CDR3nt: TGTGCCAGCAGACCCGAATTTGATCTGAACACTGAAGCTTTCTTT
CDR3aa: CASRPEFDLNTEAFF

j_gene: TRBJ2-7
v_gene: TRBV6-6
d_gene: NA
abundance: NA
CDR3nt: TGTGCCAGCAGTTACTCGCAAGGGGGGGACGAGCAGTACTTC
CDR3aa: CASSYSQGGDEQYF

j_gene: TRBJ2-1
v_gene: TRBV10-3
d_gene: NA
abundance: NA
CDR3nt: TGTGCCATCAGCGAAGCAGGGGGGAATGAGCAGTTCTTC
CDR3aa: CAISEAGGNEQFF

j_gene: TRBJ2-2
v_gene: TRBV6-5
d_gene: TRBD1
abundance: NA
CDR3nt: TGTGCCAGCAGTGACAGGGGCCCCGGGGAGCTGTTTTTT
CDR3aa: CASSDRGPGELFF

j_gene: TRBJ1-2
v_gene: TRBV30
d_gene: NA
abundance: NA
CDR3nt: TGTGCCGGGGACCAAGGTCGGGGGCTCTATGGCTACACCTTC
CDR3aa: CAGDQGRGLYGYTF

j_gene: TRBJ1-5
v_gene: TRBV28
d_gene: NA
abundance: NA
CDR3nt: TGTGCCAGCTGCAGCTATTCGGGAGGCAATCAGCCCCAGCATTTT
CDR3aa: CASCSYSGGNQPQHF

j_gene: TRBJ1-1
v_gene: TRBV9
d_gene: NA
abundance: few
CDR3nt: TGTGCCAGCAGCGTAGGAGCAGGGGAAGCTTTCTTT
CDR3aa: CASSVGAGEAFF

j_gene: TRBJ2-7
v_gene: TRBV4-1
d_gene: NA
abundance: NA
CDR3nt: TGCGCCAGCAGCCAAGATTGGACTACCTACGAGCAGTACTTC
CDR3aa: CASSQDWTTYEQYF

j_gene: TRBJ1-5
v_gene: TRBV27
d_gene: TRBD1
abundance: NA
CDR3nt: TGTGCCAGCAGCCCGACAGGGGCGAGCAATCAGCCCCAGCATTTT
CDR3aa: CASSPTGASNQPQHF

j_gene: TRBJ1-5
v_gene: TRBV19
d_gene: NA
abundance: once
CDR3nt: TGTGCCAGTAGTATCTCCGGGGGTGGGGAAGGCAATCAGCCCCAGCATTTT
CDR3aa: CASSISGGGEGNQPQHF

j_gene: TRBJ2-7
v_gene: TRBV5-4
d_gene: NA
abundance: once
CDR3nt: TGTGCCAGCAGCTTGGTGGAAAGCTACGAGCAGTACTTC
CDR3aa: CASSLVESYEQYF

j_gene: TRBJ2-3
v_gene: TRBV6-5
d_gene: NA
abundance: NA
CDR3nt: TGTGCCAGCAGTTCCGGACTCTCCAGCACAGATACGCAGTATTTT
CDR3aa: CASSSGLSSTDTQYF

j_gene: TRBJ2-7
v_gene: TRBV6-1
d_gene: TRBD2
abundance: NA
CDR3nt: TGTGCCAGCAGTACCCGAGGTAGCGGGATCTACGAGCAGTACTTC
CDR3aa: CASSTRGSGIYEQYF